Listed here are 20 T cell receptor beta chains from one sample, sequenced in a study of T cell changes during pregnancy in multiple sclerosis (dated by TCRdb to the late 2010s). Preparation of the library involved the immunoSEQ multiplex PCR assay. TCRdb obtained this table from immuneACCESS and retained in-frame rearrangements with V and J assigned. These tables miss some clones; where compared with another copy, unresolved V genes account for less than half of the shortfall, and the remainder is unexplained. The sample data list roughly 89,000 clones, and about 94% of these were observed just once. The ten largest clones take up 2% to 2.5% of the sample. Sequenced here: peripheral blood, sampled in the third trimester of pregnancy. These receptor sequences come from a female donor with multiple sclerosis, enrolled in a pregnancy study.

This sequence joins TRBV9 and TRBJ1-2; tentative D call: TRBD1 (6 bases). Trimming removed 1 base at V and 4 bases at J, with 14 bases between. The CDR3 has 15 amino acids. Germline CDR1 and CDR2: SGDLS and YYNGEE. CDR3 loop: CASSVSPGEPYGYTF. The CDR3 bases are TGTGCCAGCAGCGTATCCCCAGGGGAACCCTATGGCTACACCTTC.

For the CDR3, the DNA is TGTGCCAGCAGTTTTACTAGCGGGAGTTGGGCAGCAGATACGCAGTATTTT. Its protein is CASSFTSGSWAADTQYF. This chain links TRBV27 with TRBJ2-3; 11 bases agree with TRBD2. The CDR3 runs to 17 residues. The V segment lost 3 bases and the J segment 4 bases; nucleotides outside the gene matches: 9. Germline V gene data show CDR1 as MNHEY and CDR2 as SMNVEV (reference sequence).

The chain links TRBV7-9 to TRBJ2-1; 7 bases are shared with TRBD2. Germline V gives CDR1 SEHNR, CDR2 FQNEAQ (reference sequence). This CDR3 contains 18 residues. With V trimmed by 5 bases and J by 0 bases, 13 bases remained unmatched. CDR3 in DNA: TGTGCCAGCAGCCAAGGGGAGTATAAGCGGGACTCCTACAATGAGCAGTTCTTC. Translating it yields CASSQGEYKRDSYNEQFF.

This rearrangement joins TRBV6-6 to TRBJ2-5, with TRBD2 matching over 8 bases. The CDR3 runs to 14 residues. V dropped 7 bases and J dropped 4; count of bases not matched to a gene: 8. CDR1 MNHNY and CDR2 SVGAGI come from the germline V gene (reference sequence). The CDR3 DNA reads TGTGCCAGCACCGAGCGGGAGTGGGGAGAGACCCAGTACTTC. Translation: CASTEREWGETQYF.

The rearrangement uses TRBV29-1 and TRBJ2-1; TRBD2 matches 10 bases. The V gene end was trimmed by 7 bases and the J gene end by 7 bases; junction bases not matched to a gene: 10. The CDR3 is 14 residues long. Germline CDR1 and CDR2: SQVTM and ANQGSEA. Written as DNA, the CDR3 is TGCAGCGCCCGACTAGCGGGTATGGGAAATGAGCAGTTCTTC. It specifies CSARLAGMGNEQFF.

A few counts support this clone. The V call is TRBV30, the J call TRBJ1-1, with TRBD1 matching over 8 bases. The CDR3 totals 15 residues. With V trimmed by 2 bases and J by 0 bases, 5 bases remained unmatched. Germline V lookup: CDR1 GTSNPN, CDR2 SVGIG (reference sequence). The CDR3 DNA follows: TGTGCCTGGAGTACAGGGGGTGTTATGAACACTGAAGCTTTCTTT. Its protein is CAWSTGGVMNTEAFF.

The chain combines TRBV11-2 with TRBJ1-2, with a weak D call TRBD1 (5 bases). The V end was cut by 0 bases, the J end by 2 bases, with 7 bases between. CDR3 length: 14 amino acids. From germline, CDR1 is SGHAT and CDR2 FQNNGV. CDR3 region: CASSLDPGNYGYTF. CDR3 sequence (DNA): TGTGCCAGCAGCTTAGATCCAGGGAACTATGGCTACACCTTC.

The chain links TRBV7-9 to TRBJ2-1; D is undetermined. The CDR3 extends over 18 amino acids. The germline gives CDR1 SEHNR, CDR2 FQNEAQ (reference sequence). V was shortened by 4 bases and J by 5 bases, with 24 bases between the two germline ends. The CDR3 protein is CASSSVVAWAMMNNEQFF. In DNA, the CDR3 is TGTGCCAGCAGCTCCGTCGTGGCATGGGCAATGATGAACAATGAGCAGTTCTTC.

The chain has TRBV7-6 and TRBJ2-7, with TRBD2 matching over 11 bases. Trimming at V came to 4 bases and at J to 1 base, leaving 9 bases not matched to a gene. The CDR3 contains 17 residues. Germline V gene sequence: CDR1 SGHVS, CDR2 FNYEAQ. The CDR3 loop reads CASSSFGLAGGSYEQYF. The CDR3 DNA reads as TGTGCCAGCAGCTCCTTCGGCCTAGCGGGAGGATCCTACGAGCAGTACTTC.

The V call is TRBV5-4, the J call TRBJ2-3, with 12 bases aligning to TRBD2. Germline lookup yields CDR1 SGHNT and CDR2 YYREEE (reference sequence). Trimming at V came to 4 bases and at J to 0 bases, leaving 12 bases not matched to a gene. The CDR3 is 19 amino acids. As DNA, the CDR3 is TGTGCCAGCAGCCGGCCGCAGACTAGCGGGAGAACTAGCACAGATACGCAGTATTTT. It translates to CASSRPQTSGRTSTDTQYF.

The CDR3 sequence: CASSPPSRSYNEQFF. The CDR3 coding sequence is TGTGCCAGCTCACCACCTTCCCGCTCCTACAATGAGCAGTTCTTC. This chain connects TRBV18 to TRBJ2-1, with D uncertain. V was pared by 0 bases and J by 0 bases, with 6 bases between. This CDR3 has 15 amino acids. Germline V gene lookup returns CDR1 KGHSH and CDR2 LQKENI.

The rearrangement joins TRBV28 to TRBJ2-7, with D perhaps TRBD1 (6 bases). Trimming pared 2 bases from V and 3 bases from J, leaving 17 bases between. CDR1 and CDR2 from the germline V gene are MDHEN and SYDVKM. The CDR3 covers 16 residues. The CDR3 loop reads CASSLRPGAIIYEQYF. CDR3 DNA: TGTGCCAGCAGTTTAAGGCCAGGGGCGATAATCTACGAGCAGTACTTC.

The J gene is TRBJ2-7, the V gene TRBV19, with 10 nucleotides matching TRBD2. Germline assignment: CDR1 LNHDA and CDR2 SQIVND (reference sequence). The CDR3 is made up of 14 amino acids. The V segment lost 6 bases and the J segment 4 bases; nucleotides outside the gene matches: 6. The CDR3 here is CASSQASGSYEQYF. CDR3 DNA sequence: TGTGCCAGTAGCCAGGCTAGCGGGAGTTACGAGCAGTACTTC.

This clone was observed once. The chain recombines TRBV5-1 with TRBJ1-1; 8 bases are a match to TRBD1. The CDR3 is 14 residues long. Germline values: CDR1 SGHRS, CDR2 YFSETQ. Unmatched junction bases numbered 6, after V lost 4 bases and J lost 4 bases. The CDR3 nucleotides read TGCGCCAGCAGCAGCGGGGACAGGTCCACTGAAGCTTTCTTT. Translated: CASSSGDRSTEAFF.

This chain links TRBV7-8 with TRBJ2-1, with 8 bases aligning to TRBD2. The CDR3 spans 15 residues. From germline, CDR1 is SGHVS and CDR2 FQNEAQ. The V and J ends lost 2 bases and 2 bases, in that order; junction bases with no gene match: 2. The chain's CDR3 is CASSLRLATYNEQFF. The CDR3 bases are TGTGCCAGCAGCTTAAGACTAGCGACCTACAATGAGCAGTTCTTC.

V usage is TRBV5-6 and J usage is TRBJ1-3; the match to TRBD1 covers 10 bases. The CDR3 has 14 amino acids. J lost 6 bases, V lost 4 bases, and 4 bases had no gene match. Germline values: CDR1 SGHDT, CDR2 YYEEEE. The CDR3 protein is CASSQGQGVNTIYF. As DNA, the CDR3 is TGTGCCAGCAGCCAAGGACAGGGGGTAAACACCATATATTTT. Full variable domain (missing parts from reference TRBV5-6 and TRBJ1-3): DAGVTQSPTHLIKTRGQQVTLRCSPKSGHDTVSWYQQALGQGPQFIFQYYEEEERQRGNFPDRFSGHQFPNYSSELNVNALLLGDSALYLCASSQGQGVNTIYFGEGSWLTVV.

This chain connects TRBV30 to TRBJ2-5, with D tentatively TRBD2 (6 bases). Germline CDR1 is GTSNPN and CDR2 is SVGIG (reference sequence). V lost 4 bases, J lost 2 bases, and 11 bases lay in between. The CDR3 is 13 residues long. CDR3 in amino acids: CAWMGGDQETQYF. For the CDR3, the DNA is TGTGCCTGGATGGGGGGAGATCAAGAGACCCAGTACTTC.

This rearrangement joins TRBV5-4 to TRBJ1-2; D remains ambiguous. CDR1 is SGHNT and CDR2 is YYREEE in the germline V gene (reference sequence). Deletions cut 0 bases from V and 6 bases from J, with 21 bases between. The CDR3 is 17 residues long. This chain's CDR3 is CASSLGDSMATKDGYTF. Here the CDR3 DNA reads TGTGCCAGCAGCTTGGGAGACTCTATGGCTACAAAGGATGGCTACACCTTC.

This clone came up a few times. The chain links TRBV28 to TRBJ1-5, with D perhaps TRBD1 (5 bases). Deletions cut 3 bases from V and 4 bases from J, with 10 bases between. Germline V lookup: CDR1 MDHEN, CDR2 SYDVKM. The CDR3 runs 14 residues. CDR3 DNA sequence: TGTGCCAGCAGTTTGGGGGGAAGAAATCAGCCCCAGCATTTT. Translation: CASSLGGRNQPQHF.

The gene calls are TRBV6-6 and TRBJ1-1; a possible D gene is TRBD1 (5 bases). The V end was cut by 2 bases, the J end by 7 bases, with 14 bases between. Looked up from germline, CDR1 is MNHNY and CDR2 is SVGAGI (reference sequence). This CDR3 is built from 14 residues. The CDR3 here is CASSYAGWQGEAFF. As DNA, the CDR3 is TGTGCCAGCAGTTACGCTGGTTGGCAGGGTGAAGCTTTCTTT.